This T cell receptor beta chain stems from a study of Tregs in tolerant kidney transplant recipients. Germline loops: CDR1 MDHEN, CDR2 SYDVKM. The germline V and J ends were trimmed by 2 bases and 2 bases, with 9 bases remaining between them. CDR3 length equals 14 residues. As for this clone: The antigen is unknown.

Study-level results: The small number of patients limits these findings pending further validation. Antigen-driven expansion was suggested because donor-specific Tregs expanded more than all Tregs in tolerant patients. Changing PCR primers prevented nucleotide comparison between some patients' samples. Expanding Tregs on activated donor B cells appeared to best identify donor-specific TCRbeta clones.

Assay used: immunoSEQ multiplex PCR; TCRdb lists only in-frame clones, some missing. The table shows tens of thousands of clones, with roughly 91% occurring only once. Sequenced material: CD4+ T cells from blood, taken before the transplant. The receptor was derived from a human donor who received a combined kidney and bone marrow transplant. The chain recombines TRBV28 with TRBJ2-5; D uncertain. The CDR3 DNA is TGTGCCAGCAGTTTAGGGCCAAAACAAGAGACCCAGTACTTC. This codes for CASSLGPKQETQYF.